This T cell receptor (beta chain) is drawn from a study of blood T cell repertoires in COVID-19. On the study more broadly: The United States, Italy and Spain were the sources of the acute and convalescent COVID-19 samples. PBMCs, B-cell-depleted T cells, or T cells provided the cDNA or gDNA that made up the material.

As processed by the authors: Quantification of nucleated cells was approximated via reference gene primer amplification. Profiled with immunoSEQ multiplex PCR; TCRdb holds only in-frame clones, not every one. V and J calls and clone size are given by that table; D and trimming were obtained from the DNA. The sample includes about 86,000 clones, roughly 86% of them seen just once. Sequenced material: peripheral blood. The clonotype was recovered from a woman aged 80 or over with acute or convalescent COVID-19.

CDR3 sequence (DNA): TGTGCCAGCTCCCCAGGGGCGACGAACACCGGGGAGCTGTTTTTT. It translates to CASSPGATNTGELFF. The rearrangement links TRBV18 to TRBJ2-2; tentative D call: TRBD1 (6 bases). Germline V CDR1 and CDR2: KGHSH, LQKENI. This CDR3 comprises 15 residues. Deletions cut 6 bases from V and 0 bases from J, with 11 bases between.